The text below deals with one TCR beta chain. RNA extraction was followed by reverse transcription into cDNA, which acted as the sequencing template. Libraries were prepared by immunoSEQ multiplex PCR; TCRdb keeps only in-frame clonotypes and omits some of them. The table lists tens of thousands of clones, roughly 46% of them singletons. The entry originates in a study of CD8+ T cells in alopecia areata. With 3 bases clipped from V and 6 bases from J, the junction kept 4 bases outside the gene matches. Germline CDR1 and CDR2: SGHNT and YENEEA. This CDR3 comprises 15 residues. Treatment reported: oral pan-JAK inhibitor, 5-10 mg twice daily.

The origin of this receptor is a human donor with alopecia areata. The chain carries TRBV11-3 and TRBJ2-3, with 12 bases identical to TRBD2. Source: CD8+ T cells sorted from blood, taken at approximately week 36, from a patient treated with tofacitinib. CDR3 DNA sequence: TGTGCCAGCAGCTTGACTAGCGGGAGTCTCGATACGCAGTATTTT. It is translated as CASSLTSGSLDTQYF.